This is a list of T cell receptor beta chains from one sample in a study of T cells in localized non-small cell lung cancer. Sequencing was performed with immunoSEQ multiplex PCR; in TCRdb, only in-frame clones are kept and a portion is missing. The data hold roughly 70,000 clones, with about 86% observed a single time. Specimen: peripheral blood, collected before any cancer treatment. The receptors stem from a male donor older than 55 with stage III squamous cell lung carcinoma. The conserved cysteine and the conserved F or W are not part of the CDR3 here. The order of the fields is CDR3 length, V gene, J gene, CDR3 protein.

>13|TRBV28|TRBJ1-2
ASSLSGGRGGGYT
>12|TRBV28|TRBJ1-2
ASSYLDRSHGYT
>10|TRBV6-5|TRBJ2-7
ASSTARNEQY
>16|TRBV4-1|TRBJ1-2
ASSQEFPARAPNYGYT
>11|TRBV5-8|TRBJ2-3
ASSFRGTDTQY
>10|TRBV2|TRBJ1-2
ASRGLDYGYT
>14|TRBV7-2|TRBJ2-5
ASSRRRQGAGETQY
>11|TRBV6-6|TRBJ2-7
ASTVGQIGEQY
>11|TRBV7-2|TRBJ2-1
ASSLEGWDEQF
>12|TRBV7-9|TRBJ1-1
ASSLGAGDTEAF
>14|TRBV21-1|TRBJ2-2
ASSKNPGAGTGELF
>13|TRBV9|TRBJ2-7
ASSIRDRVIDEQY
>14|TRBV5-1|TRBJ2-3
ASSSNSGQGSDTQY
>11|TRBV30|TRBJ1-1
AWTPGEMTEAF
>10|TRBV6-5|TRBJ1-1
ASSRTMGEAF
>11|TRBV2|TRBJ1-4
ASSPRPNEKLF
>9|TRBV4-3|TRBJ1-1
ASSQNTEAF
>12|TRBV28|TRBJ2-5
ASSPWQGEETQY
>16|TRBV18|TRBJ2-6
ASSPGQGSAGGANVLT
>13|TRBV7-5|TRBJ1-4
ARSLTGGANEKLF
>13|TRBV2|TRBJ1-2
ASSELGQGVYGYT
>13|TRBV7-2|TRBJ1-5
ASSLGGRSNQPQH
>15|TRBV7-2|TRBJ2-1
ASKPGGAGGSYNEQF
>11|TRBV19|TRBJ1-2
ASNPGSLRGYT
>12|TRBV5-3|TRBJ1-2
ARSLQGINYGYT